Below, 12 T cell receptor beta chains from the same sample are listed, as sequenced in a study of identical twins. One entry per CDR3 protein results from TCRdb running MiXCR on the 5' RACE reads. This table has 250,000 to 300,000 distinct CDR3 sequences, 8.5% to 9.5% appearing once. This sample also belongs to another study, concerning yellow fever vaccine responses in identical twins.

Sequencing was performed on CD8+ T cells sorted from blood. Receptors originate from a woman aged 18-29 years in good health.

The chain carries TRBV19 and TRBJ2-2, with D possibly matching TRBD2 (6 bases). The V gene lost 3 bases and the J gene lost 6 bases, with 8 bases spanning the gap. This CDR3 is built from 13 residues. The germline gives CDR1 LNHDA, CDR2 SQIVND (reference sequence). The CDR3 loop is CASSIWGAGELFF. CDR3 DNA sequence: TGTGCCAGTAGTATCTGGGGGGCCGGGGAGCTGTTTTTT.

The chain joins TRBV20-1 to TRBJ2-7, with D perhaps TRBD1 or TRBD2 (5 bases each). The CDR3 is made up of 13 amino acids. Germline V gene sequence: CDR1 DFQATT, CDR2 SNEGSKA (reference sequence). Trimming shortened V by 7 bases and J by 4 bases, and 17 bases separated the two germline ends. CDR3 amino acids: CSVLTGRSYEQYF. The CDR3, as DNA: TGCAGTGTCCTAACGGGACGGTCTTACGAGCAGTACTTC.

This clonotype came up many times. The V call is TRBV2, the J call TRBJ2-7; D is unclear. The length of the CDR3 is 13 residues. Germline lookup yields CDR1 SNHLY and CDR2 FYNNEI. With 3 bases removed from V and 3 bases from J, the gap between germline ends came to 9 bases. The CDR3 reads CASSDEANYEQYF. CDR3 nucleotides: TGTGCCAGCAGTGATGAGGCAAACTACGAGCAGTACTTC.

This clonotype was seen repeatedly, ten times or more. The rearrangement joins TRBV5-1 to TRBJ1-4; possibly TRBD1 for D (5 bases). CDR1 and CDR2 from the germline V gene are SGHRS and YFSETQ. V was trimmed by 1 base and J by 0 bases, leaving 13 bases between them. This CDR3 comprises 17 residues. CDR3 DNA: TGCGCCAGCAGCTTGAGCGTCACAGGAGCAACTAATGAAAAACTGTTTTTT. Residues: CASSLSVTGATNEKLFF.

This clonotype was seen repeatedly, ten times or more. The CDR3 here is CASSEATGTQETQYF. As DNA, the CDR3 is TGTGCCAGCAGTGAAGCTACCGGGACTCAAGAGACCCAGTACTTC. The chain links TRBV6-1 to TRBJ2-5; TRBD2 might be the D (6 bases). The CDR3 is 15 residues long. Germline-derived CDR1 and CDR2 are MNHNS and SASEGT. V lost 0 bases and J 2 bases, leaving 10 bases between the germline ends.

The chain combines TRBV2 with TRBJ2-7; TRBD1 agrees at 12 bases. This CDR3 spans 15 amino acids. In germline, CDR1 is SNHLY, CDR2 FYNNEI. Germline trimming cut 3 bases from V and 3 bases from J; bases unmatched to any gene: 3. The CDR3 DNA sequence: TGTGCCAGCAGTGATGGGACAGGGGGCATCTACGAGCAGTACTTC. It codes for CASSDGTGGIYEQYF.

This clonotype has just a few counts. The chain recombines TRBV11-2 with TRBJ1-6, with D uncertain. With 5 bases removed from V and 0 bases from J, the gap between germline ends came to 11 bases. The CDR3 is 16 amino acids. Per germline, CDR1 SGHAT and CDR2 FQNNGV. The CDR3 coding sequence is TGTGCCAGCAGCGCAAAACTGAGCTCCTATAATTCACCCCTCCACTTT. Protein product: CASSAKLSSYNSPLHF.

This clonotype showed up many times. This chain joins TRBV27 and TRBJ2-1; TRBD1 aligns across 10 bases. CDR1 and CDR2 from the germline V gene are MNHEY and SMNVEV (reference sequence). J was trimmed by 7 bases and V by 4 bases; bases with no gene match: 1. The CDR3 has 13 amino acids. The CDR3 sequence is CASSWDRGNEQFF. In DNA, the CDR3 is TGTGCCAGCAGTTGGGACAGGGGAAATGAGCAGTTCTTC.

The J gene is TRBJ1-1, the V gene TRBV7-8; 7 bases map to TRBD1. Germline CDR1 is SGHVS and CDR2 is FQNEAQ. Losses at the gene ends were 5 bases for V and 4 bases for J; bases not matched to a gene: 16. This CDR3 region has 17 residues. CDR3 nucleotide sequence: TGTGCCAGCAGCGAACCAACATACAGGGGTTTTAGCACTGAAGCTTTCTTT. It specifies CASSEPTYRGFSTEAFF.

This clonotype has a handful of counts. V is TRBV24-1 and J is TRBJ2-1, with TRBD2 matching 11 bases. The length of the CDR3 is 19 residues. Germline assignment: CDR1 KGHDR and CDR2 SFDVKD. V shed 3 bases, J shed 1 base, and the junction held 10 bases outside the gene matches. In DNA, the CDR3 is TGTGCCACCAGTGATCCCGGGACTAGCGGATCTACTTCCTACAATGAGCAGTTCTTC. Protein product: CATSDPGTSGSTSYNEQFF.

This chain links TRBV29-1 with TRBJ2-2; unclear D gene. Per the germline V gene, CDR1 is SQVTM and CDR2 is ANQGSEA. CDR3 size: 11 residues. V was trimmed by 5 bases and J by 7 bases, leaving 8 bases between them. This chain's CDR3 is CSVSPGGELFF. CDR3 sequence (DNA): TGCAGCGTTTCCCCGGGCGGGGAGCTGTTTTTT.

This clonotype was seen a few times. This rearrangement joins TRBV11-2 to TRBJ1-3; the D gene is possibly TRBD1 (5 bases). Per the germline V gene, CDR1 is SGHAT and CDR2 is FQNNGV. The V end was cut by 5 bases, the J end by 4 bases, with 18 bases between. This CDR3 contains 16 residues. The CDR3 protein is CASSPHPGTGGNTIYF. Here the CDR3 DNA reads TGTGCCAGCAGCCCCCATCCGGGGACGGGAGGAAACACCATATATTTT.